These 11 T cell receptor beta chains share one sample of origin, sequenced in a study of glioma-infiltrating T cells. Amplification of TCR alpha and beta CDR3 regions from RNA used iRepertoire nested multiplex PCR. TCRdb used MiXCR to reprocess the multiplex PCR reads, holding one entry per CDR3 protein. The profile shows fewer than 500,000 distinct CDR3 sequences, approximately 42% of them singletons. The sequenced material came from glioma tissue, nonneoplastic brain tissue, or PBMCs (not recorded which). The origin of the receptors is a human donor with low-grade glioma or glioblastoma, undergoing nonglioma brain surgery, or in good health (not recorded which).

This clonotype was seen a handful of times. The V gene is TRBV20-1, the J gene TRBJ2-1, with unresolved D. V gave up 3 bases and J gave up 0 bases, with 12 bases separating them. The CDR3 has 15 amino acids. The germline V gene has CDR1 DFQATT and CDR2 SNEGSKA (reference sequence). The CDR3 nucleotides are TGCAGTGCTAGTGCCGGAAGGAGCTCCTACAATGAGCAGTTCTTC. It specifies CSASAGRSSYNEQFF.

This clonotype was counted between two and nine times. The rearrangement uses TRBV18 and TRBJ2-5; D is undetermined. Between the trimmed V and J ends, which lost 3 bases and 3 bases, there was a span of 8 bases. The CDR3 has 13 amino acids. Germline V lookup: CDR1 KGHSH, CDR2 LQKENI. The CDR3 region has the DNA TGTGCCAGCTCACCTCGGGCCAAAGAGACCCAGTACTTC. It codes for CASSPRAKETQYF.

This clonotype was recorded many times. This chain connects TRBV28 to TRBJ1-2; no reliable D call. Germline V gene sequence: CDR1 MDHEN, CDR2 SYDVKM. The V and J ends lost 5 bases and 2 bases respectively, with 15 bases between them. CDR3 length equals 15 residues. In DNA, the CDR3 is TGTGCCAGCAGTCCCCCTCATACACAAAACTATGGCTACACCTTC. Its translation is CASSPPHTQNYGYTF.

The V and J genes are TRBV7-9 and TRBJ2-5, with 7 bases matching TRBD1. The CDR3 is 15 amino acids. Germline V gene lookup returns CDR1 SEHNR and CDR2 FQNEAQ (reference sequence). Germline trimming cut 4 bases from V and 12 bases from J; bases unmatched to any gene: 17. DNA for the CDR3: TGTGCCAGCAGCTCACCGGACAGGACTTCGGTGGTCGAGTACTTC. This translates into CASSSPDRTSVVEYF. The whole variable domain, remainder taken from reference TRBV7-9 and TRBJ2-5, is DTGVSQNPRHKITKRGQNVTFRCDPISEHNRLYWYRQTLGQGPEFLTYFQNEAQLEKSRLLSDRFSAERPKGSFSTLEIQRTEQGDSAMYLCASSSPDRTSVVEYFGPGTRLLVL.

This clonotype was detected a few times. The rearrangement uses TRBV5-4 and TRBJ1-1, with a weak D call TRBD1 (6 bases). The germline CDR1 and CDR2 sequences are SGHNT and YYREEE (reference sequence). The CDR3 extends over 19 amino acids. V shed 4 bases and J shed 4 bases, with 29 bases lying between them. The DNA of the CDR3 is TGTGCCAGCAGCGGATTAACGCGGGGGCAGGCCCGGCAAGGCACTGAAGCTTTCTTT. It yields the protein CASSGLTRGQARQGTEAFF.

At least ten counts were recorded for this clonotype. This chain uses TRBV27 with TRBJ2-5; D remains unclear. The germline V and J ends were trimmed by 8 bases and 0 bases, with 10 bases remaining between them. Germline V gene lookup returns CDR1 MNHEY and CDR2 SMNVEV (reference sequence). The CDR3 is made up of 13 amino acids. The CDR3 reads CASRLEYQETQYF. The CDR3 coding sequence is TGTGCCAGCCGCCTTGAGTACCAAGAGACCCAGTACTTC.

A note on this clonotype: A read error may be the cause here, since a much bigger clone is one base away. The V and J genes are TRBV28 and TRBJ2-7; perhaps TRBD1 as D (5 bases). This CDR3 region has 14 residues. The V gene's germline CDR1 is MDHEN and CDR2 SYDVKM. The CDR3 protein is CASSLPGYSYEKYF. The CDR3 DNA reads TGTGCCAGCAGTTTGCCAGGGTACTCCTACGAGAAGTACTTC.

The rearrangement uses TRBV28 and TRBJ1-2, with a weak D call TRBD1 (6 bases). CDR1 MDHEN and CDR2 SYDVKM come from the germline V gene. CDR3 size: 16 residues. The V gene lost 5 bases and the J gene lost 4 bases, with 20 bases spanning the gap. The CDR3 reads CASSEGIGGGIYGYTF. The CDR3 DNA reads TGTGCCAGCAGTGAAGGGATAGGAGGGGGGATCTATGGCTACACCTTC.

The count of this clonotype is one. The gene calls are TRBV5-1 and TRBJ2-4; D is tentatively TRBD1 or TRBD2 (5 bases each). Trimming removed 4 bases at V and 0 bases at J, with 20 bases between. In germline, CDR1 is SGHRS, CDR2 YFSETQ. This CDR3 has 18 amino acids. DNA for the CDR3: TGCGCCAGCAGCGATGGGACGGACCTTGAGCTAGCCAAAAACATTCAGTACTTC. The encoded protein is CASSDGTDLELAKNIQYF.

This clonotype has ten or more counts. The rearrangement uses TRBV20-1 and TRBJ1-1; D is ambiguous. CDR3 length: 11 amino acids. Per germline, CDR1 DFQATT and CDR2 SNEGSKA (reference sequence). Deletions cut 4 bases from V and 7 bases from J, with 10 bases between. This chain's CDR3 is CSANIWGEAFF. The CDR3 nucleotides are TGCAGTGCTAACATCTGGGGTGAAGCTTTCTTT.

This clonotype was observed a handful of times. CDR3 coding DNA: TGTGCCAGCAATGATCTCTACGAGCAGTACTTC. Its translation: CASNDLYEQYF. V usage is TRBV6-1 and J usage is TRBJ2-7; no definite D call. The length of the CDR3 is 11 residues. Trimming removed 7 bases at V and 3 bases at J, with 7 bases between. Germline V gene lookup returns CDR1 MNHNS and CDR2 SASEGT.